This record concerns one TCR beta chain sequence. There are 13 residues in the CDR3. V lost 5 bases, J lost 5 bases, and 12 bases lay in between. The germline V gene encodes CDR1 SGHTA and CDR2 FQGTGA. This sample was included in a study of blood T cell repertoires in COVID-19. Study in general: COVID-19 samples collected from the United States, Italy and Spain covered acute and convalescent phases. From T cells, B-cell-depleted T cells, or PBMCs came the material, which was cDNA or gDNA.

As handled by the study authors: Amplified reference gene primers provided the basis for estimating nucleated cell counts. Assay: immunoSEQ multiplex PCR; the TCRdb copy retains only in-frame clones and omits some. V and J calls plus clone size are reproduced from that table; the DNA served to infer D and trimming. The table lists 110,000 or so clones, about 88% of them singletons. The rearrangement uses TRBV7-3 and TRBJ2-5, with a tentative D call TRBD1 (6 bases). The TCR comes from a woman aged 65 to 85 who had recovered from COVID-19. Sequencing was done on a sample of peripheral blood. Here the CDR3 DNA reads TGTGCCAGCAGCCTCTCGAGGGGGGAGACCCAGTACTTC. This encodes CASSLSRGETQYF.